These 2 T cell receptor beta chains share one sample of origin, sequenced in a study of cytomegalovirus exposure and HLA in healthy donors. TCRdb's copy holds only in-frame clones and misses some; the assay was immunoSEQ multiplex PCR. This table has 300,000 to 400,000 clones, 88% appearing once. Specimen: PBMCs. The receptors stem from a man aged 25-45 years in good health and CMV-seronegative.

V is TRBV10-3 and J is TRBJ2-7; D is undetermined. Trimming removed 4 bases at V and 2 bases at J, with 15 bases between. Germline CDR1 ENHRY, CDR2 SYGVKD. This CDR3 is built from 15 residues. CDR3: CAISATLSATYEQYF. In DNA, the CDR3 is TGTGCCATCAGTGCGACACTTTCGGCTACCTACGAGCAGTACTTC.

The chain combines TRBV7-6 with TRBJ2-5; the D gene is possibly TRBD1 (6 bases). V was shortened by 3 bases and J by 2 bases, with 16 bases between the two germline ends. From germline, CDR1 is SGHVS and CDR2 FNYEAQ. CDR3 length: 16 amino acids. CDR3 in DNA: TGTGCCAGCAGCTTCGTGGCAGGGGCCCTTCAAGAGACCCAGTACTTC. This codes for CASSFVAGALQETQYF.